Below, 32 T cell receptor beta chains from the same sample are listed, as sequenced in a study of T cell responses to AZD1222 COVID-19 vaccine. Sequencing used immunoSEQ multiplex PCR; TCRdb keeps in-frame clones, though not all of them. The sample gives some 150,000 clones, 89% of which show up once; around 4.7% is in the top ten. The sample was peripheral blood, taken on day 0 of AZD1222 vaccination. These receptors all stem from an adult in good health.

This clone appeared a single time. V and J are TRBV11-2 and TRBJ2-1; 10 bases map to TRBD2. This CDR3 is built from 17 residues. Germline assignment: CDR1 SGHAT and CDR2 FQNNGV. With V trimmed by 5 bases and J by 4 bases, 11 bases remained unmatched. The CDR3, as DNA: TGTGCCAGCAGCCCCAAGCCTGGGACTAGCGCATACAATGAGCAGTTCTTC. Its translation: CASSPKPGTSAYNEQFF.

V gene TRBV4-1 combines with J gene TRBJ1-6; 11 nucleotides align to TRBD1. Losses at the gene ends were 2 bases for V and 10 bases for J; bases not matched to a gene: 10. The length of the CDR3 is 17 residues. Germline assignment: CDR1 MGHRA and CDR2 YSYEKL. CDR3 sequence reads: CASSQLGLDRGHSPLHF. CDR3 nucleotides: TGCGCCAGCAGCCAACTTGGGTTGGACAGGGGGCACTCACCCCTCCACTTT.

This clone was counted a few times. This rearrangement joins TRBV12-3 or TRBV12-4 to TRBJ1-1, with D unresolved. The CDR3 runs to 13 residues. Trimming left V 5 bases short and J 0 bases short, with 7 bases between. The CDR3 coding sequence is TGTGCCAGCAGTCTACTAATGAACACTGAAGCTTTCTTT. This translates into CASSLLMNTEAFF.

This clone was seen only once. This sequence joins TRBV30 and TRBJ1-1, with 7 bases matching TRBD1. Germline V gives CDR1 GTSNPN, CDR2 SVGIG (reference sequence). V was clipped by 8 bases and J by 6 bases; unmatched bases: 15. The CDR3 is 14 residues long. CDR3 in DNA: TGTGCCAGCGGGACAGCAAGCTTTCGGGCTGAAGCTTTCTTT. Translated: CASGTASFRAEAFF.

The count of this clone is one. V gene TRBV10-2 combines with J gene TRBJ1-5; D not resolved. Trimming cost V 4 bases and J 10 bases, with 17 bases left between them. Per germline, CDR1 WSHSY and CDR2 SAAADI. This CDR3 is built from 14 residues. This chain's CDR3 is CASSGGHKGLPQHF. The CDR3 nucleotides are TGCGCCAGCAGTGGTGGCCATAAGGGATTACCCCAGCATTTT.

The rearrangement links TRBV5-6 to TRBJ1-1; D call uncertain. Deletions cut 3 bases from V and 2 bases from J, with 8 bases between. This CDR3 is built from 13 residues. Germline loops: CDR1 SGHDT, CDR2 YYEEEE. DNA for the CDR3: TGTGCCAGCAGCTGGGTGCCAAACACTGAAGCTTTCTTT. This translates into CASSWVPNTEAFF.

The genes are TRBV18 and TRBJ2-7; D remains unclear. CDR3 length: 14 amino acids. Trimming removed 1 base at V and 2 bases at J, with 9 bases between. Per the germline V gene, CDR1 is KGHSH and CDR2 is LQKENI. CDR3 region: CASSPLDAAYEQYF. CDR3 bases: TGTGCCAGCTCACCACTTGACGCTGCCTACGAGCAGTACTTC.

Only one count was recorded for this clone. The chain combines TRBV19 with TRBJ1-2; D may be TRBD1 (6 bases). The V gene's germline CDR1 is LNHDA and CDR2 SQIVND (reference sequence). Trimming pared 7 bases from V and 0 bases from J, leaving 12 bases between. The CDR3 spans 14 residues. The CDR3 region is CASIGTLANYGYTF. Written as DNA, the CDR3 is TGTGCCAGTATTGGGACATTAGCTAACTATGGCTACACCTTC.

The V gene is TRBV27, the J gene TRBJ2-7; no clear D. Trimming stripped 5 bases from V and 12 bases from J, with 23 bases between. The CDR3 runs 14 residues. The germline CDR1 and CDR2 sequences are MNHEY and SMNVEV (reference sequence). This CDR3 is CASSPSSPLPVRYF. CDR3 in DNA: TGTGCCAGCAGTCCCTCCAGCCCCCTCCCAGTACGGTACTTC.

The V gene is TRBV21-1, the J gene TRBJ1-1. TRBV21-1 is a listed pseudogene. The length of the CDR3 is 11 residues. The CDR3 region has the DNA TGTGCCAGCAGCAAAAACACTGAAGCTTTCTTT. Protein product: CASSKNTEAFF.

This clone was counted between two and nine times. The chain has TRBV6-5 and TRBJ1-2; D remains ambiguous. The CDR3 loop spans 16 amino acids. Trimming shortened V by 0 bases and J by 4 bases, and 15 bases separated the two germline ends. Germline V gene lookup returns CDR1 MNHEY and CDR2 SVGAGI. Here the CDR3 reads CASSYSTWRVGYGYTF. The CDR3 bases are TGTGCCAGCAGTTACTCGACGTGGAGGGTGGGCTATGGCTACACCTTC.

The V call is TRBV3-1 (or the pseudogene TRBV3-2), the J call TRBJ1-6; no firm D call. The CDR3 is made up of 14 amino acids. The V gene lost 7 bases and the J gene lost 6 bases, with 13 bases spanning the gap. Germline CDR1 reads LGHDT; CDR2 reads YNNKEL (reference sequence). The CDR3 loop reads CASKPAGFNSPLHF. As DNA, the CDR3 is TGTGCCAGCAAACCGGCGGGGTTTAATTCACCCCTCCACTTT.

CDR3 protein: CASSLVSSLANVLTF. The CDR3 DNA reads as TGTGCCAGCAGCTTGGTTTCCAGCTTGGCCAACGTCCTGACTTTC. The chain has TRBV5-6 and TRBJ2-6; D gene uncertain. Germline V lookup: CDR1 SGHDT, CDR2 YYEEEE. Trimming shortened V by 0 bases and J by 6 bases, and 10 bases separated the two germline ends. This CDR3 has 15 amino acids. Full variable domain (remainder filled in from reference TRBV5-6 and TRBJ2-6): DAGVTQSPTHLIKTRGQQVTLRCSPKSGHDTVSWYQQALGQGPQFIFQYYEEEERQRGNFPDRFSGHQFPNYSSELNVNALLLGDSALYLCASSLVSSLANVLTFGAGSRLTVL.

The chain employs TRBV4-1 and TRBJ2-5; 11 bases map to TRBD2. The germline gives CDR1 MGHRA, CDR2 YSYEKL. J was trimmed by 0 bases and V by 0 bases; bases with no gene match: 3. CDR3 size: 17 residues. The chain's CDR3 is CASSQDGTSGYQETQYF. CDR3 sequence (DNA): TGCGCCAGCAGCCAAGATGGGACTAGCGGATACCAAGAGACCCAGTACTTC.

The J gene is TRBJ2-6, the V gene TRBV19; D gene ambiguous. The CDR3 is 14 amino acids. The germline V gene encodes CDR1 LNHDA and CDR2 SQIVND (reference sequence). The V and J ends lost 3 bases and 0 bases respectively, with 3 bases between them. DNA of the CDR3: TGTGCCAGTAGTATTGGCTCTGGGGCCAACGTCCTGACTTTC. It yields the protein CASSIGSGANVLTF.

This clone was seen a handful of times. The chain is built from TRBV27 and TRBJ1-2; possible D gene TRBD1, 6 bases. CDR3 length: 15 residues. Germline V gene sequence: CDR1 MNHEY, CDR2 SMNVEV (reference sequence). Trimming stripped 4 bases from V and 0 bases from J, with 12 bases between. The CDR3 coding sequence is TGTGCCAGCAGTTGGGGAAAGGGGGCTAACTATGGCTACACCTTC. Encoded protein: CASSWGKGANYGYTF.

The rearrangement uses TRBV30 and TRBJ1-6, with a tentative D call TRBD1 (5 bases). CDR3 length: 13 residues. Per the germline V gene, CDR1 is GTSNPN and CDR2 is SVGIG (reference sequence). The V end lost 8 bases, the J end lost 6 bases, and 14 bases lay between the germline ends. The CDR3 spells CAVAGRINSPLHF. The CDR3 DNA is TGTGCCGTGGCGGGACGGATTAATTCACCCCTCCACTTT.

The chain couples TRBV5-1 to TRBJ1-1, with unresolved D. Per the germline V gene, CDR1 is SGHRS and CDR2 is YFSETQ. With 3 bases removed from V and 1 base from J, the gap between germline ends came to 10 bases. The CDR3 has 14 amino acids. The CDR3 bases are TGCGCCAGCAGCTACCAATTTGGGAACACTGAAGCTTTCTTT. Translating it yields CASSYQFGNTEAFF.

A single count supports this clone. The chain employs TRBV6-2 or TRBV6-3 and TRBJ2-1; D gene unclear. The V and J ends lost 4 bases and 0 bases respectively, with 16 bases between them. The germline CDR1 and CDR2 sequences are MNHEY and SVGEGT. CDR3 size: 17 residues. The CDR3 DNA is TGTGCCAGCAGTTGGTTCGCCGGCTCTAGCTCCTACAATGAGCAGTTCTTC. Its translation: CASSWFAGSSSYNEQFF.

This rearrangement joins TRBV27 to TRBJ1-6, with 10 positions matching TRBD1. There are 15 residues in the CDR3. J lost 7 bases, V lost 3 bases, and 3 bases had no gene match. Looked up from germline, CDR1 is MNHEY and CDR2 is SMNVEV (reference sequence). CDR3: CASSLTGGLNSPLHF. In DNA form, the CDR3 reads TGTGCCAGCAGTTTGACAGGGGGCTTAAATTCACCCCTCCACTTT.

Written as DNA, the CDR3 is TGTGCCACCAGCAGAGATGGGGCAGCCTCTGGAAACACCATATATTTT. Amino acid sequence: CATSRDGAASGNTIYF. The rearrangement joins TRBV15 to TRBJ1-3; weak D call: TRBD1 (5 bases). Germline assignment: CDR1 LNHNV and CDR2 YYDKDF (reference sequence). The CDR3 covers 16 residues. The V end was cut by 0 bases, the J end by 0 bases, with 9 bases between.

This chain connects TRBV19 to TRBJ1-3; no reliable D call. The CDR3 runs 14 residues. Germline-derived CDR1 and CDR2 are LNHDA and SQIVND (reference sequence). Trimming took 5 bases from V and 2 from J, leaving 10 bases between them. CDR3: CASSVRQAGNTIYF. For the CDR3, the DNA is TGTGCCAGTAGTGTACGTCAGGCTGGAAACACCATATATTTT.

This rearrangement joins TRBV6-5 to TRBJ1-2, with a possible D match to TRBD1 (6 bases). Germline-derived CDR1 and CDR2 are MNHEY and SVGAGI. This CDR3 is built from 15 residues. V lost 4 bases to trimming and J lost 4 bases, with 16 bases between them. The CDR3 here is CASSFGRGLFYGYTF. Here the CDR3 DNA reads TGTGCCAGCAGTTTTGGCAGGGGTCTTTTCTATGGCTACACCTTC.

The V gene is TRBV5-1, the J gene TRBJ2-5; possible D gene TRBD2, 5 bases. Germline V gene lookup returns CDR1 SGHRS and CDR2 YFSETQ. Trimming took off 4 bases at V and 4 bases at J, with 17 bases between the two ends. CDR3 length equals 15 residues. CDR3 sequence (DNA): TGCGCCAGCAGCAACGACGTGGGTGGAGGAGAGACCCAGTACTTC. This sequence encodes CASSNDVGGGETQYF.

The chain uses TRBV12-3 or TRBV12-4 and TRBJ2-5; 7 bases agree with TRBD1. V shed 6 bases and J 4 bases; nucleotides not matched to a gene: 5. The length of the CDR3 is 13 residues. The CDR3 DNA reads TGTGCCAGCAGCCGTAACAGGGGAGAGACCCAGTACTTC. Its translation: CASSRNRGETQYF.

This clone was observed once. The J gene is TRBJ1-1, the V gene TRBV5-1; D possibly corresponds to TRBD1 (6 bases). V dropped 3 bases and J dropped 1 base, with 13 bases sitting between them. CDR1 and CDR2 (germline): SGHRS, YFSETQ. The CDR3 sequence is 15 residues long. In DNA, the CDR3 is TGCGCCAGCAGCTGGACCATAGGGGGGAACACTGAAGCTTTCTTT. Its translation: CASSWTIGGNTEAFF. Together with reference TRBV5-1 and TRBJ1-1, the CDR3 gives the full variable domain: KAGVTQTPRYLIKTRGQQVTLSCSPISGHRSVSWYQQTPGQGLQFLFEYFSETQRNKGNFPGRFSGRQFSNSRSEMNVSTLELGDSALYLCASSWTIGGNTEAFFGQGTRLTVV.

The V call is TRBV3-1 (or the pseudogene TRBV3-2), the J call TRBJ1-4; the D is unclear. This CDR3 contains 15 residues. CDR1 and CDR2 (germline): LGHDT, YNNKEL (reference sequence). Trimming removed 5 bases from V and 8 bases from J, with 18 bases in between. The CDR3 coding sequence is TGTGCCAGCAGCTTGGGGTGGGTCCGGTCGGAAAAACTGTTTTTT. Translation: CASSLGWVRSEKLFF.

This chain connects TRBV19 to TRBJ1-6; D remains unclear. Trimming pared 3 bases from V and 12 bases from J, leaving 15 bases between. The germline CDR1 and CDR2 sequences are LNHDA and SQIVND (reference sequence). The CDR3 consists of 14 residues. In nucleotides, the CDR3 is TGTGCCAGTAGTATTCCTTTTTCAGGCGGACCCCTCCACTTT. It specifies CASSIPFSGGPLHF.

The V gene is TRBV6-5, the J gene TRBJ1-1, with D possibly being TRBD1 (5 bases). CDR1 is MNHEY, CDR2 SVGAGI, per germline. The CDR3 has 14 amino acids. Between the trimmed V and J ends, which lost 0 bases and 6 bases, there was a span of 11 bases. CDR3 coding DNA: TGTGCCAGCAGTTACTCAGAGGGGAGGTCTGAAGCTTTCTTT. Translating it yields CASSYSEGRSEAFF.

The rearrangement joins TRBV21-1 to TRBJ2-7; the DNA was not compared with TRBD2, the D call given in the table. TRBV21-1 is listed as a pseudogene. The CDR3 is 14 amino acids. The CDR3 DNA reads as TGTGCCAGCAGCACTAGCGGGAGGGCCTACGAGCAGTACTTC. Its protein product is CASSTSGRAYEQYF.

J is TRBJ2-5 and V is TRBV7-2, with D perhaps assigned TRBD1 or TRBD2 (6 bases each). The V end was cut by 1 base, the J end by 4 bases, with 13 bases between. The CDR3 covers 15 residues. Germline lookup yields CDR1 SGHTA and CDR2 FQGNSA. The CDR3 coding sequence is TGTGCCAGCAGCTTAGGGGGGGCAGTAGGAGAGACCCAGTACTTC. This encodes CASSLGGAVGETQYF. Combining the CDR3 with reference TRBV7-2 and TRBJ2-5 gives the whole variable domain GAGVSQSPSNKVTEKGKDVELRCDPISGHTALYWYRQSLGQGLEFLIYFQGNSAPDKSGLPSDRFSAERTGGSVSTLTIQRTQQEDSAVYLCASSLGGAVGETQYFGPGTRLLVL.

V is TRBV6-1 and J is TRBJ1-1; D not resolved. The CDR3 contains 13 residues. The germline gives CDR1 MNHNS, CDR2 SASEGT. V gave up 2 bases and J gave up 6 bases, with 10 bases separating them. As DNA, the CDR3 is TGTGCCAGCAGTGAACCGTGGGTCTCTGAAGCTTTCTTT. Protein sequence: CASSEPWVSEAFF.